A single sample gave rise to the 21 T cell receptor beta chains below, sequenced in a study of blood T cell repertoires in COVID-19. The table came from immunoSEQ multiplex PCR; TCRdb's copy has only in-frame clones and leaves some out. The sample lists over 300,000 clones, roughly 90% seen once, with around 0.91% in the top ten. The specimen was PBMCs or T cells enriched from blood (not recorded which). The origin of the receptors is a woman aged 25-40 years with acute COVID-19.

The chain joins TRBV30 to TRBJ1-4; a weak D match, TRBD1 (6 bases). The CDR3 has 11 residues. Per germline, CDR1 GTSNPN and CDR2 SVGIG (reference sequence). DNA of the CDR3: TGTGGGGGGGGCGAGAATGAAAAACTGTTTTTT. Protein sequence: CGGGENEKLFF.

The rearrangement uses TRBV12-1 and TRBJ2-1; no check of the table's D call, TRBD2, against the DNA was made. TRBV12-1 is described as a pseudogene. The CDR3 length is 19 residues. The CDR3 reads CSSSFAQRLAGGRMTEQFF. The CDR3 nucleotides are TGTTCCAGCAGCTTTGCGCAGAGACTAGCGGGGGGGCGAATGACTGAGCAGTTCTTC.

The chain uses TRBV19 and TRBJ2-1, with 11 bases fitting TRBD2. V lost 9 bases to trimming and J lost 1 base; unmatched junction nucleotides: 5. CDR1 is LNHDA, CDR2 SQIVND, per germline (reference sequence). The CDR3 has 15 amino acids. The CDR3 DNA reads as TGTGCCAGCCTGATAGCGGGGGGGTCCTACAATGAGCAGTTCTTC. Encoded protein: CASLIAGGSYNEQFF.

The rearrangement uses TRBV27 and TRBJ1-2; maybe TRBD1 (5 bases). The CDR3 sequence is 14 residues long. Germline values: CDR1 MNHEY, CDR2 SMNVEV (reference sequence). The V gene lost 5 bases and the J gene lost 0 bases, with 10 bases spanning the gap. In nucleotides, the CDR3 is TGTGCCAGCAGTCAAAGACAGACTAACTATGGCTACACCTTC. It codes for CASSQRQTNYGYTF.

The rearrangement joins TRBV5-1 to TRBJ2-7; 11 positions match TRBD1. V gave up 4 bases and J gave up 1 base; unmatched junction bases: 4. This CDR3 spans 15 amino acids. CDR1 is SGHRS and CDR2 is YFSETQ in the germline V gene. DNA of the CDR3: TGCGCCAGCAGCCCCGGGACAGGGGGGTCCTACGAGCAGTACTTC. Amino acid sequence: CASSPGTGGSYEQYF.

The chain couples TRBV21-1 to TRBJ2-7; TRBD2 is taken as the D call from the table, unchecked against the DNA. TRBV21-1 counts as a pseudogene. CDR3 length: 13 residues. The CDR3 bases are TGTGCCAGCACAAACCTAGGGGGGGACGAGCAGTACTTC. Translation: CASTNLGGDEQYF.

The chain combines TRBV30 with TRBJ1-3, with 7 bases fitting TRBD1. Trimming removed 2 bases from V and 2 bases from J; junction bases left unmatched: 3. Per the germline V gene, CDR1 is GTSNPN and CDR2 is SVGIG (reference sequence). This CDR3 spans 14 amino acids. CDR3 sequence: CAWSSGTAGNTIYF. For the CDR3, the DNA is TGTGCCTGGAGTTCCGGGACAGCTGGAAACACCATATATTTT.

This chain uses TRBV5-4 with TRBJ1-1; 7 bases fit TRBD1. The trim removed 3 bases at V and 8 bases at J, leaving 10 bases unmatched. The CDR3 covers 14 residues. Looked up from germline, CDR1 is SGHNT and CDR2 is YYREEE (reference sequence). The CDR3 is CASSWRPGQKEAFF. CDR3 sequence (DNA): TGTGCCAGCAGCTGGAGACCGGGACAGAAAGAAGCTTTCTTT.

The rearrangement joins TRBV5-6 to TRBJ2-1, with D unclear. Germline V CDR1 and CDR2: SGHDT, YYEEEE. The CDR3 consists of 16 residues. V shed 0 bases and J shed 7 bases, with 17 bases lying between them. This CDR3 reads CASSLVRAWARNEQFF. For the CDR3, the DNA is TGTGCCAGCAGCTTGGTGCGCGCGTGGGCGCGAAATGAGCAGTTCTTC.

This clone has just one count. The chain uses TRBV5-1 and TRBJ1-4, with 7 bases that match TRBD1. Trimming removed 5 bases from V and 3 bases from J; junction bases left unmatched: 1. Per the germline V gene, CDR1 is SGHRS and CDR2 is YFSETQ. The CDR3 loop spans 13 amino acids. The DNA for the CDR3 is TGCGCCAGCAGTCAGGGGGCTAATGAAAAACTGTTTTTT. Residues: CASSQGANEKLFF. Based on the CDR3 plus reference TRBV5-1 and TRBJ1-4, the full variable domain is KAGVTQTPRYLIKTRGQQVTLSCSPISGHRSVSWYQQTPGQGLQFLFEYFSETQRNKGNFPGRFSGRQFSNSRSEMNVSTLELGDSALYLCASSQGANEKLFFGSGTQLSVL.

This chain's CDR3 is CATSDLRQGNGNEQFF. CDR3 sequence (DNA): TGTGCCACCAGTGATTTGCGTCAGGGTAACGGCAATGAGCAGTTCTTC. The V gene is TRBV24-1, the J gene TRBJ2-1, with a tentative D call TRBD1 (5 bases). The CDR3 is made up of 16 amino acids. Trimming pared 0 bases from V and 6 bases from J, leaving 14 bases between. The germline CDR1 and CDR2 sequences are KGHDR and SFDVKD.

V is TRBV10-3 and J is TRBJ2-2; 8 bases are a match to TRBD2. CDR3 length: 17 residues. V lost 3 bases and J lost 1; bases outside the gene matches: 7. Germline V gene data show CDR1 as ENHRY and CDR2 as SYGVKD. CDR3 residues: CAISDRGGGMNTGELFF. In DNA, the CDR3 is TGTGCCATCAGTGATCGGGGGGGAGGGATGAACACCGGGGAGCTGTTTTTT.

The V and J genes are TRBV3-1 (or the pseudogene TRBV3-2) and TRBJ2-7, with unresolved D. Trimming took off 4 bases at V and 6 bases at J, with 13 bases between the two ends. Germline V gene lookup returns CDR1 LGHDT and CDR2 YNNKEL (reference sequence). There are 13 residues in the CDR3. DNA for the CDR3: TGTGCCAGCAGCCTAACGCCATCGGGCGAGCAGTACTTC. Translating it yields CASSLTPSGEQYF.

The chain uses TRBV10-1 and TRBJ2-1, with 9 nucleotides matching TRBD1. V shed 3 bases, J shed 13 bases, and the junction held 10 bases outside the gene matches. The length of the CDR3 is 14 residues. Germline V gene data show CDR1 as WNHNN and CDR2 as SYGVQD (reference sequence). For the CDR3, the DNA is TGCGCCAGCAGTGATATCCCCAGGGGACAGGGACAGTTCTTC. Translated, it gives CASSDIPRGQGQFF.

The V and J genes are TRBV5-1 and TRBJ2-4, with 7 bases aligning to TRBD2. The CDR3 extends over 14 amino acids. With V trimmed by 4 bases and J by 6 bases, 7 bases remained unmatched. Germline CDR1 reads SGHRS; CDR2 reads YFSETQ. The CDR3 bases are TGCGCCAGCAGCCCTCGGGAGGCACGAAACATTCAGTACTTC. Its translation is CASSPREARNIQYF.

This chain connects TRBV4-2 to TRBJ1-4, with no clear D. Trimming took 0 bases from V and 8 from J, leaving 10 bases between them. Germline loops: CDR1 LGHNA, CDR2 YNFKEQ. This CDR3 contains 14 residues. Written as DNA, the CDR3 is TGTGCCAGCAGCCAAGAAAACGGGAGGGAAAAACTGTTTTTT. It translates to CASSQENGREKLFF.

The chain couples TRBV9 to TRBJ1-3; tentatively, D is TRBD1 (6 bases). This CDR3 contains 12 residues. The germline V gene encodes CDR1 SGDLS and CDR2 YYNGEE. V lost 4 bases and J 11 bases, leaving 13 bases between the germline ends. CDR3 protein: CASSPMDSAIYF. CDR3 nucleotide sequence: TGTGCCAGCAGCCCCATGGACAGCGCCATATATTTT. Full variable domain (outside the CDR3, taken from reference TRBV9 and TRBJ1-3): DSGVTQTPKHLITATGQRVTLRCSPRSGDLSVYWYQQSLDQGLQFLIQYYNGEERAKGNILERFSAQQFPDLHSELNLSSLELGDSALYFCASSPMDSAIYFGEGSWLTVV.

The genes are TRBV7-9 and TRBJ1-1; D is possibly TRBD1 (5 bases). The ends were cut back, 5 bases at V and 4 bases at J, with 17 bases in the middle. CDR1 and CDR2 (germline): SEHNR, FQNEAQ (reference sequence). This CDR3 has 15 residues. CDR3 loop: CASSDIRLGGTEAFF. DNA for the CDR3: TGTGCCAGCAGCGATATCAGACTCGGGGGCACTGAAGCTTTCTTT. The full variable domain, in which reference TRBV7-9 and TRBJ1-1 provide the parts outside the CDR3, is DTGVSQNPRHKITKRGQNVTFRCDPISEHNRLYWYRQTLGQGPEFLTYFQNEAQLEKSRLLSDRFSAERPKGSFSTLEIQRTEQGDSAMYLCASSDIRLGGTEAFFGQGTRLTVV.

The chain uses TRBV19 and TRBJ1-6, with D possibly being TRBD1 (5 bases). The CDR3 totals 14 residues. Germline CDR1 LNHDA, CDR2 SQIVND (reference sequence). V dropped 1 base and J dropped 8 bases, with 9 bases sitting between them. CDR3 region: CASSIVDSYSPLHF. In DNA, the CDR3 is TGTGCCAGTAGTATAGTCGACAGCTATTCACCCCTCCACTTT. Full variable domain (outside the CDR3, taken from reference TRBV19 and TRBJ1-6): DGGITQSPKYLFRKEGQNVTLSCEQNLNHDAMYWYRQDPGQGLRLIYYSQIVNDFQKGDIAEGYSVSREKKESFPLTVTSAQKNPTAFYLCASSIVDSYSPLHFGNGTRLTVT.

The chain employs TRBV19 and TRBJ1-2, with D hard to call. Trimming shortened V by 7 bases and J by 2 bases, and 11 bases separated the two germline ends. Germline values: CDR1 LNHDA, CDR2 SQIVND (reference sequence). The CDR3 is made up of 13 amino acids. For the CDR3, the DNA is TGTGCCAGTAACCCCACTTCAAACTATGGCTACACCTTC. This translates into CASNPTSNYGYTF.

V and J are TRBV7-9 and TRBJ1-3; 10 bases align to TRBD1. The CDR3 has 17 residues. The germline V gene encodes CDR1 SEHNR and CDR2 FQNEAQ (reference sequence). The V and J ends lost 4 bases and 4 bases, in that order; junction bases with no gene match: 10. CDR3 region: CASSSPGTGESGNTIYF. The CDR3 DNA reads TGTGCCAGCAGCTCCCCCGGGACAGGGGAATCGGGAAACACCATATATTTT.